The 7 T cell receptor beta chains given below trace back to one sample, sequenced in a study of blood T cell repertoires in COVID-19. TCRdb's table, derived via immunoSEQ multiplex PCR, lists solely in-frame clones and lacks some. This sample carries fewer than 200,000 clones, roughly 89% of them seen once, and the ten largest clones take 3% to 3.5%. Sequenced sample: PBMCs or T cells enriched from blood (not recorded which). The origin of the receptors is a woman between 25 and 40 years old who had been exposed to COVID-19.

The chain joins TRBV6-5 to TRBJ1-1, with 7 nucleotides matching TRBD1. The germline CDR1 and CDR2 sequences are MNHEY and SVGAGI. CDR3 length equals 15 residues. J gave up 1 base and V 5 bases, and 7 bases lay outside the gene matches. The CDR3: CASSPPTGTNTEAFF. The CDR3 DNA is TGTGCCAGCAGTCCGCCGACAGGGACGAACACTGAAGCTTTCTTT.

The gene calls are TRBV11-2 and TRBJ1-2; 9 bases agree with TRBD1. The germline gives CDR1 SGHAT, CDR2 FQNNGV. The CDR3 length is 15 residues. Trimming took 5 bases from V and 4 from J; bases not matched to a gene: 8. DNA for the CDR3: TGTGCCAGCAGCACAGGACAGGGGAGAGGCTATGGCTACACCTTC. As protein: CASSTGQGRGYGYTF. Variable domain in full (rest from reference TRBV11-2 and TRBJ1-2): EAGVAQSPRYKIIEKRQSVAFWCNPISGHATLYWYQQILGQGPKLLIQFQNNGVVDDSQLPKDRFSAERLKGVDSTLKIQPAKLEDSAVYLCASSTGQGRGYGYTFGSGTRLTVV.

The chain couples TRBV6-5 to TRBJ2-1, with a tentative D call TRBD1 (6 bases). Germline CDR1 MNHEY, CDR2 SVGAGI. The V gene lost 2 bases and the J gene lost 3 bases, with 11 bases spanning the gap. The CDR3 has 15 residues. The CDR3 loop is CASSYEQGVYNEQFF. The CDR3 DNA follows: TGTGCCAGCAGTTACGAACAGGGTGTCTACAATGAGCAGTTCTTC.

The V and J genes are TRBV7-6 and TRBJ2-2; 8 positions agree with TRBD2. The V gene's germline CDR1 is SGHVS and CDR2 FNYEAQ. The ends lost 4 bases at V and 6 bases at J; junction bases unmatched: 1. This CDR3 region has 13 residues. CDR3 residues: CASSSAGAGELFF. The CDR3 DNA is TGTGCCAGCAGCTCAGCGGGAGCCGGGGAGCTGTTTTTT.

The count of this clone is one. The rearrangement uses TRBV9 and TRBJ2-7, with TRBD1 as a possible D gene (6 bases). V was cut by 3 bases and J by 3 bases, with 16 bases left in between. The CDR3 totals 15 residues. Looked up from germline, CDR1 is SGDLS and CDR2 is YYNGEE. The CDR3 region is CASSAGQLPSYEQYF. CDR3 nucleotides: TGTGCCAGCAGCGCCGGACAGCTTCCGAGCTACGAGCAGTACTTC.

The J gene is TRBJ1-2, the V gene TRBV2; 10 bases line up with TRBD1. Germline CDR1 SNHLY, CDR2 FYNNEI. V lost 5 bases to trimming and J lost 6 bases; unmatched junction nucleotides: 6. The length of the CDR3 is 14 residues. This CDR3 reads CASSSSGTGDGYTF. In DNA form, the CDR3 reads TGTGCCAGCAGTTCGTCCGGGACAGGGGATGGCTACACCTTC.

This clone came up many times. V is TRBV6-4 and J is TRBJ1-1; 7 nucleotides match TRBD1. There are 17 residues in the CDR3. Germline V lookup: CDR1 MRHNA, CDR2 SNTAGT. J gave up 0 bases and V 5 bases, and 12 bases lay outside the gene matches. This CDR3 is CASSNTGDSGLNTEAFF. As DNA, the CDR3 is TGTGCCAGCAGTAACACCGGGGACAGTGGATTGAACACTGAAGCTTTCTTT.